This T cell receptor beta chain was recovered during a study of cytomegalovirus exposure and HLA in healthy donors. This PCR relied on a set of 60 Vbeta primers and 13 Jbeta primers. Libraries were prepared by immunoSEQ multiplex PCR; TCRdb keeps only in-frame clonotypes and omits some of them. Of about 170,000 clones detected, around 78% appear once; the ten largest clones hold about 3.4%. The CDR3 is 14 amino acids. Germline lookup yields CDR1 MGHDK and CDR2 SYGVNS. The V and J ends lost 6 bases and 4 bases, in that order; junction bases with no gene match: 8. The source material was PBMCs. This chain links TRBV25-1 with TRBJ2-7, with TRBD1 matching 8 bases. This sequence was found in a woman aged 45-65 years in good health and CMV-seropositive. CDR3 sequence: CASRAGQGLYEQYF. CDR3 coding DNA: TGTGCCAGCAGGGCAGGACAGGGTCTTTACGAGCAGTACTTC.